This T cell receptor beta chain emerged from a study of OX40 agonist ivuxolimab in advanced cancers. Turning to the study itself: Ivuxolimab is an agonistic anti-OX40 (CD134) antibody, and patients were treated with it. Hepatocellular carcinoma, melanoma, renal cell or head and neck cancer was diagnosed in the dose-escalation patients. Broader study findings: CD8+ T cells showed, on average, more clonal expansion than CD4+ cells.

For this clone: Antigen: not known.

Sequencing was performed with immunoSEQ multiplex PCR; in TCRdb, only in-frame clones are kept and a portion is missing. Of 60,000 to 80,000 clones listed, roughly 88% were seen once; the top ten hold around 1.5%. Blood draws occurred at baseline, cycle 4 day 1, and cycle 7 day 1. The CDR3 covers 13 residues. Germline CDR1 reads SGDLS; CDR2 reads YYNGEE. The V end was cut by 2 bases, the J end by 7 bases, with 13 bases between. The rearrangement joins TRBV9 to TRBJ2-7; D not certain. The clonotype comes from an adult with an advanced solid tumor such as melanoma, head and neck, liver or kidney cancer. Material: CD4+ or CD8+ T cells sorted from blood, obtained in a trial of the OX40 agonist ivuxolimab. As DNA, the CDR3 is TGTGCCAGCAGCGTGAAGTTTGAAGGAGAGCAGTACTTC. Translation gives CASSVKFEGEQYF.